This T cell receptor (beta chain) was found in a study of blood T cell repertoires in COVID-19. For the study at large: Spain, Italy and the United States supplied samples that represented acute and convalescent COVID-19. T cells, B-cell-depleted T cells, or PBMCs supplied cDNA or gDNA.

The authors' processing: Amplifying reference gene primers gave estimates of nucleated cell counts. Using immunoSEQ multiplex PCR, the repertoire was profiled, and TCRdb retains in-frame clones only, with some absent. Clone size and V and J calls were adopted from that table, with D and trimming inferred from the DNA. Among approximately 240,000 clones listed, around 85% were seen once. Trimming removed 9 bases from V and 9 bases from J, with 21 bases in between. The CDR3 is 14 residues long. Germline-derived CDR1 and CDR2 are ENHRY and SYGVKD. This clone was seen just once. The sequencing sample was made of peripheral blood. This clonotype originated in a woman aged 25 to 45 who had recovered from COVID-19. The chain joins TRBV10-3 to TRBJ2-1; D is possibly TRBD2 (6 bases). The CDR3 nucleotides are TGTGCCATTCGGGCGGGATCGCCGCCCCGTGAGCAGTTCTTC. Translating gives CAIRAGSPPREQFF.